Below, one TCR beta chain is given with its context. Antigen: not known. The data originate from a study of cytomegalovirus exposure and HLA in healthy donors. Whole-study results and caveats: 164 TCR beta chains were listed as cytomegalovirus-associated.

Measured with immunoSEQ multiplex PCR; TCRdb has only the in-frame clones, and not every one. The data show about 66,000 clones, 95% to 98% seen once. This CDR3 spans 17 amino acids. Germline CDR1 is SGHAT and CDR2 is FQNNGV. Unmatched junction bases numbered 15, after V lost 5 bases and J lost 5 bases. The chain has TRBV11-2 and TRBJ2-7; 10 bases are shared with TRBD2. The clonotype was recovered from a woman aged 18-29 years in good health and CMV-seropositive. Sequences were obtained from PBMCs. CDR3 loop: CASSGGWSSGSFDEQYF. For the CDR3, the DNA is TGTGCCAGCAGCGGTGGGTGGTCTAGCGGGAGTTTCGACGAGCAGTACTTC.